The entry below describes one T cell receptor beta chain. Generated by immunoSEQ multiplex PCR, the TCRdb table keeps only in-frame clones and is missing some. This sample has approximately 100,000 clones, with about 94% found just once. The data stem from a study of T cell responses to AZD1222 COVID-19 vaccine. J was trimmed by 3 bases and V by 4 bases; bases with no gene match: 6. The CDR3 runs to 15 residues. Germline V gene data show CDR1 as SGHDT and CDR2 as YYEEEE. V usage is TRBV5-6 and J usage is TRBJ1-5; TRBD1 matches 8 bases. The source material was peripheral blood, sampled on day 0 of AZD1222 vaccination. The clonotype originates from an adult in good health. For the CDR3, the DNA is TGTGCCAGCAGCACCCTGACAGGGGACAATCAGCCCCAGCATTTT. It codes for CASSTLTGDNQPQHF.